Described below is a single TCR beta chain sequence and its context. This clone was observed at least ten times. The antigen it recognizes is unknown. Base quality data are lacking; no much larger clone is found one base away. In Seattle, one collaborating source enrolled patients while the infection was active and tracked those patients longitudinally over the course of disease. Each collaborating institution followed its own protocols to collect whole blood in K2EDTA tubes. For TCRbeta analysis, collaborators shipped samples as frozen whole blood, isolated PBMCs, or DNA extracted from either of those sample types. Taken from the germline V gene (reference sequence), the CDR1 and CDR2 loops are LNHDA and SQIVND. V and J lose 5 bases and 5 bases, and a span of 12 bases separates them. The CDR3, cysteine through phenylalanine, is 13 amino acids long. The CDR3 DNA has 39 bases and is translated from base 1.

This sample was included in a study of blood T cell repertoires in COVID-19 (dated by TCRdb to 2018 to 2020). Background on the whole study: The collaborator samples originated in the United States, Italy and Spain and spanned the acute and convalescent phases of COVID-19. The prospective study material was composed of cDNA or gDNA derived from T cells, B-cell-depleted T cells, or PBMCs. Deeply sampled blood TCRbeta repertoires from subjects exposed to, actively infected with, or recovered from COVID-19 were included in the dataset. The repertoires were made available in a free public database intended to serve as a resource for research on the immune response to SARS-CoV-2. Samples came from the ongoing ImmuneRACE study (first 160 participants) plus 1,254 subjects from 6 global collaborators. A de-identified subject ID, COVID-19 status, age in years and sex were almost always included in the sample metadata. Where available, HLA class I and class II types were obtained from metadata supplied by the sample provider rather than from assay-based typing.

What the research found in general, with its limitations: How much clinical and demographic metadata was included differed by source and by participant, and the metadata was provided uncurated.

TCRbeta CDR3 regions were amplified from genomic DNA using the immunoSEQ Assay, a bias-controlled multiplex PCR. The original methods were these. Nucleated cell counts per sample were estimated from amplification of reference gene primers within the assay. To quantify the absolute abundance of each unique TCRbeta CDR3 rearrangement, sequence reads were collapsed and filtered. For each sample, productive Simpson clonality was calculated by taking the square root of Simpson's diversity index across productive rearrangements. The table comes from immuneACCESS by way of TCRdb, which keeps in-frame sequences with V and J called. Part of the clones is missing from these tables; in studies checked, under half for an unresolved V gene and the rest for unknown reasons. V, J and clone size are taken as reported in that table, and D and trimming were inferred from the DNA itself. The sample yields 250,000 to 350,000 clones; approximately 84% were counted once. More than 1.4% of the sample is in the top ten clones.

The chain joins TRBV19 to TRBJ1-1, with TRBD1 as a weak D call on 6 bases. This receptor was identified in a human donor with COVID-19, enrolled during active disease. The donor label of this sample is uncertain. The sample consisted of peripheral blood. The CDR3 region: CASSGTLGTEAFF. The bases read TGTGCCAGTAGTGGGACATTGGGGACTGAAGCTTTCTTT.